This paragraph covers one T cell receptor beta chain sequence. Clones were sequenced by immunoSEQ multiplex PCR, and TCRdb holds only the in-frame ones, with some missing. This table has 150,000 to 200,000 clones, approximately 79% appearing once. The CDR3 spans 20 residues. The J segment lost 6 bases and the V segment lost 4 bases, leaving 20 bases of the junction unmatched. These data originate in a study of blood T cell repertoires in COVID-19. This receptor was obtained from an older woman with acute COVID-19. The sequencing sample was made of PBMCs or T cells enriched from blood (not recorded which). The chain combines TRBV5-3 with TRBJ2-2; the match to TRBD2 covers 11 bases. TRBV5-3 is annotated as an ORF whose role is uncertain. The CDR3 loop is CARSPPLAGGSSRTPGELFF. CDR3 coding DNA: TGTGCCAGAAGCCCGCCCCTAGCGGGGGGTTCCTCGAGGACACCCGGGGAGCTGTTTTTT.